This T cell receptor beta chain derives from a study of blood T cell repertoires in COVID-19. V lost 6 bases to trimming and J lost 0 bases; unmatched junction nucleotides: 11. This CDR3 contains 17 residues. Germline values: CDR1 LNHDA, CDR2 SQIVND (reference sequence). Profiled with immunoSEQ multiplex PCR; TCRdb holds only in-frame clones, not every one. The sample lists a few hundred thousand clones, roughly 80% occurring once. The V gene is TRBV19, the J gene TRBJ2-5, with 9 bases that match TRBD1. Sequences were obtained from peripheral blood. The clonotype originates from a woman aged 80 or over with acute or convalescent COVID-19. The CDR3 bases are TGTGCCAGTAGCCGTCTCCGGGGACAGGGCTACCAAGAGACCCAGTACTTC. As protein: CASSRLRGQGYQETQYF.